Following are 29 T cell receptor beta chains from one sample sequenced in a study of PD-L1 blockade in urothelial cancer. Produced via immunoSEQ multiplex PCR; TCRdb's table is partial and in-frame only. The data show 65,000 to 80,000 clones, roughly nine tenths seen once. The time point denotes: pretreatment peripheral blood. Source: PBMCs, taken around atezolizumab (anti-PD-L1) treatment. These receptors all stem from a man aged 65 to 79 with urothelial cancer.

The CDR3 DNA reads as TGTGCCAGCAGTTTGGGGCTGCCTCGGGAGACCCAGTACTTC. Encoded protein: CASSLGLPRETQYF. J is TRBJ2-5 and V is TRBV28; D perhaps matches TRBD1 (5 bases). From germline, CDR1 is MDHEN and CDR2 SYDVKM. V was pared by 3 bases and J by 5 bases, with 13 bases between. The CDR3 sequence is 14 residues long.

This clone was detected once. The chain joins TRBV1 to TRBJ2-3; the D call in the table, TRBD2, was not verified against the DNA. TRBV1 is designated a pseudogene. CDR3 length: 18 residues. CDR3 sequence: CTSSQFASGREGRVPQYF. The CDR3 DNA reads TGCACCAGCAGCCAATTCGCCTCGGGGCGGGAGGGCCGGGTCCCGCAGTATTTT.

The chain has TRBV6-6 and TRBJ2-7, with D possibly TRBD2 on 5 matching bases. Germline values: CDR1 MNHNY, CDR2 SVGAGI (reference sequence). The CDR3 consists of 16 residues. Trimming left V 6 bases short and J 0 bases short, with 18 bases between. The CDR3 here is CASSGPSTVYSYEQYF. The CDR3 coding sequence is TGTGCCAGCAGCGGTCCTAGCACAGTGTACTCCTACGAGCAGTACTTC.

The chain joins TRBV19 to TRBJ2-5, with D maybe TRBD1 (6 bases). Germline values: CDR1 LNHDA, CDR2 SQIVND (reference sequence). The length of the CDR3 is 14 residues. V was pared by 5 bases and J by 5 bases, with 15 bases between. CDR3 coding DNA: TGTGCCAGTAGTTCCTACAGGGCGGCGGAGACCCAGTACTTC. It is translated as CASSSYRAAETQYF.

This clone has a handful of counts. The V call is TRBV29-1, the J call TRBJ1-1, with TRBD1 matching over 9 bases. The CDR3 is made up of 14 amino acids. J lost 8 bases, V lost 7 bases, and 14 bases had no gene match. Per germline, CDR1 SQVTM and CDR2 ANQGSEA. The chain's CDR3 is CSGLTGGLPREAFF. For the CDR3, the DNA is TGCAGCGGGTTGACAGGGGGTCTTCCTAGGGAAGCTTTCTTT.

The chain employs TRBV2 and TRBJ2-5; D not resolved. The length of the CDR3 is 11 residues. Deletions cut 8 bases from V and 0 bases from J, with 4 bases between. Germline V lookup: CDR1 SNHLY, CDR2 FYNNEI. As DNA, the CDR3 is TGTGCCAGCGACTACCAAGAGACCCAGTACTTC. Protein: CASDYQETQYF.

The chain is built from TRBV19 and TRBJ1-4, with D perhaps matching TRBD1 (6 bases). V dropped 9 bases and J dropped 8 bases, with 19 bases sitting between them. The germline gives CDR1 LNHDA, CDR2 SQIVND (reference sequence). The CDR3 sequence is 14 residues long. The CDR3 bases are TGTGCCAGCTCGGTCGCAGGGGTCGGCGAAAAACTGTTTTTT. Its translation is CASSVAGVGEKLFF. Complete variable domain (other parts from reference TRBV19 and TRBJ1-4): DGGITQSPKYLFRKEGQNVTLSCEQNLNHDAMYWYRQDPGQGLRLIYYSQIVNDFQKGDIAEGYSVSREKKESFPLTVTSAQKNPTAFYLCASSVAGVGEKLFFGSGTQLSVL.

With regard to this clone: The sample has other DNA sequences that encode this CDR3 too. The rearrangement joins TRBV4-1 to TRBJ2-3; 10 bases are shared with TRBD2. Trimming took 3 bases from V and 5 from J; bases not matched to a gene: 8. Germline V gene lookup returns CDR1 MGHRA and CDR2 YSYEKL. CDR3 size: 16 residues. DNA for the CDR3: TGCGCCAGCAGCCAGGAAGCGGGAGGGCCGGGAGATACGCAGTATTTT. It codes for CASSQEAGGPGDTQYF.

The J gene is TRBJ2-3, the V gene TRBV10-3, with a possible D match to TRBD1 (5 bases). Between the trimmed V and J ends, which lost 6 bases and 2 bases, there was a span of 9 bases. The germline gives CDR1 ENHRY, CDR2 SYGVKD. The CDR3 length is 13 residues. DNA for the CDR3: TGTGCCATCAGGACAGCTACCACAGATACGCAGTATTTT. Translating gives CAIRTATTDTQYF.

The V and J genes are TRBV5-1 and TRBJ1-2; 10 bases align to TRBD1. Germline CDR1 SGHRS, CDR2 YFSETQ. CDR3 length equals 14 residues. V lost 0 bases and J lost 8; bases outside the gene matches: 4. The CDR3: CASSLDQGQGGYTF. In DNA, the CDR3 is TGCGCCAGCAGCTTGGATCAGGGACAGGGGGGCTACACCTTC.

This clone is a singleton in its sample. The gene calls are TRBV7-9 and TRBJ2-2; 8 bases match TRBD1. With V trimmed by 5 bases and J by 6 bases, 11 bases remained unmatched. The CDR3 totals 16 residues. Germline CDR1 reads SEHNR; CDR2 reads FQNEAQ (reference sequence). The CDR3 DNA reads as TGTGCCAGCAGCAGGAACGGACAGGGAACCCCCGGGGAGCTGTTTTTT. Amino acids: CASSRNGQGTPGELFF.

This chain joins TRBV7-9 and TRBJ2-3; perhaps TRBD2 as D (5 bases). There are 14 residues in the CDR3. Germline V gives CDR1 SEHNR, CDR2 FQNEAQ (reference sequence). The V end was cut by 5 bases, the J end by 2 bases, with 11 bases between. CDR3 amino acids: CASSAAGFTDTQYF. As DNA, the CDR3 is TGTGCCAGCAGCGCGGCGGGTTTCACAGATACGCAGTATTTT.

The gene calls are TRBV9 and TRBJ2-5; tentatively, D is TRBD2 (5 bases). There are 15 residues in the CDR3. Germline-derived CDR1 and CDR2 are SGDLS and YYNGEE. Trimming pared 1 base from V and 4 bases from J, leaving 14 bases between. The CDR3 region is CASSVMPVGGETQYF. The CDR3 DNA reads TGTGCCAGCAGCGTAATGCCCGTCGGAGGAGAGACCCAGTACTTC. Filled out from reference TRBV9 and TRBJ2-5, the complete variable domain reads DSGVTQTPKHLITATGQRVTLRCSPRSGDLSVYWYQQSLDQGLQFLIQYYNGEERAKGNILERFSAQQFPDLHSELNLSSLELGDSALYFCASSVMPVGGETQYFGPGTRLLVL.

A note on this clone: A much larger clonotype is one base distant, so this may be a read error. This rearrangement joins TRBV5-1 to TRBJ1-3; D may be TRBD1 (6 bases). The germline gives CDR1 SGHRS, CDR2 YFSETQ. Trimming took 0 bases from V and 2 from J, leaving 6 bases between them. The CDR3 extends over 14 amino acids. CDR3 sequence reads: CASSLDRAGNTIYF. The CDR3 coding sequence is TGCGCCAGCAGCTTGGACAGGGCTGGAAACACCATATATTTT.

The CDR3 sequence is CASSTRQVEDTQYF. DNA for the CDR3: TGTGCCAGCAGCACCCGACAGGTGGAAGATACGCAGTATTTT. The chain carries TRBV11-1 and TRBJ2-3, with D possibly matching TRBD1 (6 bases). Germline loops: CDR1 SGHAT, CDR2 FQDESV (reference sequence). This CDR3 has 14 residues. Trimming took 5 bases from V and 5 from J, leaving 14 bases between them.

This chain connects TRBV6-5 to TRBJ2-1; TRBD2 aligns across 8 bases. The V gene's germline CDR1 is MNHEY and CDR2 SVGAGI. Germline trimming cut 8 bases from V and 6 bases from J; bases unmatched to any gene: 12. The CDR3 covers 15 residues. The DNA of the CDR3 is TGTGCCAGCCGCTACATCTCCGCGGGAGGCAATGAGCAGTTCTTC. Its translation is CASRYISAGGNEQFF.

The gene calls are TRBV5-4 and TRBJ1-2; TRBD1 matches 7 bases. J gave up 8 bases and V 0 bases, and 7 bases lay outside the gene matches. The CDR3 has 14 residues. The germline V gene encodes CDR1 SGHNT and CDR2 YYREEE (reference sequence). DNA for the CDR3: TGTGCCAGCAGCTTGGATGGAGGGGGCGGGGGCTACACCTTC. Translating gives CASSLDGGGGGYTF.

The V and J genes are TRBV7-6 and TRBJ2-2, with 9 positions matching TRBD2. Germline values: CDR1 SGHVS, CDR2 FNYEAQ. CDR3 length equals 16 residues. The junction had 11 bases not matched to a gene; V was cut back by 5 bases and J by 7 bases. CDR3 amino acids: CASSLPAGGRDGELFF. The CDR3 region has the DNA TGTGCCAGCAGCCTCCCGGCGGGAGGGAGGGACGGGGAGCTGTTTTTT.

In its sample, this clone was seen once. CDR3 loop: CASRISGSSYEQYF. The CDR3 region has the DNA TGTGCCAGCAGGATTAGCGGGAGCTCCTACGAGCAGTACTTC. The rearrangement links TRBV5-6 to TRBJ2-7; 9 nucleotides match TRBD2. The junction had 3 bases not matched to a gene; V was cut back by 5 bases and J by 0 bases. The CDR3 contains 14 residues. Germline CDR1 and CDR2: SGHDT and YYEEEE.

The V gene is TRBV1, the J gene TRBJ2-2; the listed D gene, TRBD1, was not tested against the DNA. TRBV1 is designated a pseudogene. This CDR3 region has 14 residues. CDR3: CTSSHPVFAGELFF. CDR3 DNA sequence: TGCACCAGCAGCCACCCAGTGTTCGCCGGGGAGCTGTTTTTT.

The CDR3 sequence is CASSFDSANTGELFF. The CDR3 DNA follows: TGTGCCAGCAGCTTCGACAGCGCGAACACCGGGGAGCTGTTTTTT. The rearrangement joins TRBV5-4 to TRBJ2-2, with D maybe TRBD1 (5 bases). V was pared by 2 bases and J by 0 bases, with 8 bases between. This CDR3 region has 15 residues. The germline V gene has CDR1 SGHNT and CDR2 YYREEE (reference sequence).

CDR3 region: CASSFSGGTRANEQFF. The CDR3 DNA follows: TGTGCCAGCAGCTTTTCCGGTGGGACTAGGGCCAATGAGCAGTTCTTC. This chain joins TRBV7-2 and TRBJ2-1; 8 bases are shared with TRBD2. The CDR3 is made up of 16 amino acids. From germline, CDR1 is SGHTA and CDR2 FQGNSA. V lost 3 bases, J lost 6 bases, and 10 bases stayed unmatched.

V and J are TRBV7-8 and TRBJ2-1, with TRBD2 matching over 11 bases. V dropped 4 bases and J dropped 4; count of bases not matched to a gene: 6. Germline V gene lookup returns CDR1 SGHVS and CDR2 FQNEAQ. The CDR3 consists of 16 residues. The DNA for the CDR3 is TGTGCCAGCAGCTCACTAGCGGGAGTGGATTACAATGAGCAGTTCTTC. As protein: CASSSLAGVDYNEQFF.

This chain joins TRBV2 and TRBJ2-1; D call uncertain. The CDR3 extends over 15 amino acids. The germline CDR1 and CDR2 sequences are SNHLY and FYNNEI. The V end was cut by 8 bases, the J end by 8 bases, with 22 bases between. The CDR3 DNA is TGTGCCAGCCAAATCCCGACTCCCCGGTCGGATGAGCAGTTCTTC. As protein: CASQIPTPRSDEQFF.

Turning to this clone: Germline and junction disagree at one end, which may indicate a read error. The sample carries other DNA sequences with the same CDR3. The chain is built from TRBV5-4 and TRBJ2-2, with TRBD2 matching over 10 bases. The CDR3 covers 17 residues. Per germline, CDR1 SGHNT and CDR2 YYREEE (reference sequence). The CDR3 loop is CASSLARTSGGTGELFF. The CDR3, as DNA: TGTGCTAGCAGCTTGGCAAGGACTAGCGGTGGAACCGGGGAGCTGTTTTTT.

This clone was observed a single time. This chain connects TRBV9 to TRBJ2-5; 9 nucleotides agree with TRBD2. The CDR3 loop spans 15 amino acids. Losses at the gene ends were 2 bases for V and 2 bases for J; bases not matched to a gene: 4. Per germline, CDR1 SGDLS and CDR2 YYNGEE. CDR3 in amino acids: CASSVAAGGQETQYF. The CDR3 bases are TGTGCCAGCAGCGTCGCTGCGGGAGGGCAAGAGACCCAGTACTTC. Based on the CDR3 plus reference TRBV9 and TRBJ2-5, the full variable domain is DSGVTQTPKHLITATGQRVTLRCSPRSGDLSVYWYQQSLDQGLQFLIQYYNGEERAKGNILERFSAQQFPDLHSELNLSSLELGDSALYFCASSVAAGGQETQYFGPGTRLLVL.

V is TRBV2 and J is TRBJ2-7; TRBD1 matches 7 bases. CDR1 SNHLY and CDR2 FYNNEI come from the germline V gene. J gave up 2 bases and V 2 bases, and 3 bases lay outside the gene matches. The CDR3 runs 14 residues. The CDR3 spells CASSERDRTYEQYF. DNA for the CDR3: TGTGCCAGCAGTGAAAGGGACAGAACCTACGAGCAGTACTTC.

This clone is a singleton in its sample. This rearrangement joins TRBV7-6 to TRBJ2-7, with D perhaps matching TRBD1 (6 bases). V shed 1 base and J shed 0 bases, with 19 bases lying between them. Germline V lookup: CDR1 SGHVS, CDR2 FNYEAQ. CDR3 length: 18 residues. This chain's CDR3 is CASSLEGDKISSSYEQYF. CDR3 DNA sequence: TGTGCCAGCAGCTTAGAGGGGGACAAGATATCTAGCTCCTACGAGCAGTACTTC.

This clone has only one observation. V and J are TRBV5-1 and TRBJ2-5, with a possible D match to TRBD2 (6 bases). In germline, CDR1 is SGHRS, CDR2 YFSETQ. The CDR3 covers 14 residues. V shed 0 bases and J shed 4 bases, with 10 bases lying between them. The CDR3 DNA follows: TGCGCCAGCAGCTTGGAGTGGGGGGTAGAGACCCAGTACTTC. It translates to CASSLEWGVETQYF.